What follows are 9 T cell receptor beta chains derived from one specimen sequenced in a study of blood T cell repertoires in COVID-19. Using immunoSEQ multiplex PCR, the repertoire was profiled, and TCRdb retains in-frame clones only, with some absent. This sample yields fewer than 150,000 clones, of which about four fifths are seen a single time; about 18% belongs to the top ten. Material: peripheral blood. The origin of the receptors is a man older than 75 with acute or convalescent COVID-19.

This clone came up once. The chain joins TRBV7-8 to TRBJ1-1, with a weak D call TRBD1 (6 bases). There are 13 residues in the CDR3. The germline gives CDR1 SGHVS, CDR2 FQNEAQ. V dropped 5 bases and J dropped 8 bases, with 15 bases sitting between them. CDR3 in amino acids: CASSPRQVREAFF. CDR3 DNA: TGTGCCAGCAGCCCGAGACAGGTCCGCGAAGCTTTCTTT.

Of note for this clone: One end of the junction is discordant with germline, which a read error may explain. The genes are TRBV5-1 and TRBJ2-4; 10 nucleotides align to TRBD1. CDR1 is SGHRS, CDR2 YFSETQ, per germline. The CDR3 is made up of 20 amino acids. CDR3 bases: TGCGCCAGCAGCTTGGTAGGGACAGGGGCACCAAAAGGAGCCAAGAACATTCAGTACTTC. It is translated as CASSLVGTGAPKGAKNIQYF.

This rearrangement joins TRBV4-2 to TRBJ2-7, with 8 bases that match TRBD1. CDR3 length equals 18 residues. The V and J ends lost 0 bases and 2 bases, in that order; junction bases with no gene match: 12. Per the germline V gene, CDR1 is LGHNA and CDR2 is YNFKEQ. This chain's CDR3 is CASSQDGGAKTGAYEQYF. CDR3 sequence (DNA): TGTGCCAGCAGCCAAGATGGGGGAGCGAAGACAGGGGCCTACGAGCAGTACTTC.

A word on this clone: Within the sample, other DNA sequences also encode this same CDR3. V gene TRBV5-1 combines with J gene TRBJ2-3; D is possibly TRBD2 (7 bases). The V end lost 2 bases, the J end lost 2 bases, and 12 bases lay between the germline ends. The CDR3 spans 15 residues. The germline gives CDR1 SGHRS, CDR2 YFSETQ. In nucleotides, the CDR3 is TGCGCCAGCAGCTTAGGGGGGGGGCCCACAGATACGCAGTATTTT. Its protein is CASSLGGGPTDTQYF.

This clone was observed a handful of times. The J gene is TRBJ1-1, the V gene TRBV3-1 (or the pseudogene TRBV3-2); TRBD1 is a possible D gene (6 bases). The CDR3 has 13 amino acids. Germline CDR1 LGHDT, CDR2 YNNKEL (reference sequence). Deletions cut 6 bases from V and 5 bases from J, with 13 bases between. CDR3 amino acids: CASSDIRGTEAFF. The CDR3 DNA follows: TGTGCCAGCAGTGATATCAGGGGTACTGAAGCTTTCTTT.

The gene calls are TRBV9 and TRBJ2-1; 7 bases are shared with TRBD2. CDR1 is SGDLS and CDR2 is YYNGEE in the germline V gene. V lost 0 bases and J lost 2; bases outside the gene matches: 5. CDR3 length: 16 amino acids. Here the CDR3 DNA reads TGTGCCAGCAGCGTAGGGGGCGGGGGTCCCTACAATGAGCAGTTCTTC. It specifies CASSVGGGGPYNEQFF.

The chain carries TRBV5-8 and TRBJ2-7; D perhaps matches TRBD2 (5 bases). V was shortened by 4 bases and J by 0 bases, with 8 bases between the two germline ends. Germline V gives CDR1 SGHTS, CDR2 YDEGEE. This CDR3 has 13 amino acids. Written as DNA, the CDR3 is TGTGCCAGCAGCCAAGGAGGCTCCTACGAGCAGTACTTC. Its protein product is CASSQGGSYEQYF. The complete variable domain, with remaining parts taken from reference TRBV5-8 and TRBJ2-7, reads EAGVTQSPTHLIKTRGQQATLRCSPISGHTSVYWYQQALGLGLQFLLWYDEGEERNRGNFPPRFSGRQFPNYSSELNVNALELEDSALYLCASSQGGSYEQYFGPGTRLTVT.

The genes are TRBV6-5 and TRBJ2-7; D is ambiguous. CDR3 size: 14 residues. V lost 7 bases and J 4 bases, leaving 17 bases between the germline ends. Per germline, CDR1 MNHEY and CDR2 SVGAGI. Here the CDR3 DNA reads TGTGCCAGCACCAACCTCGCGACTTTATACGAGCAGTACTTC. This codes for CASTNLATLYEQYF.

This clone occurred a few times. The chain uses TRBV25-1 and TRBJ2-1; 10 bases are shared with TRBD2. Germline V gives CDR1 MGHDK, CDR2 SYGVNS. This CDR3 contains 15 residues. V trimming: 2 bases; J trimming: 4 bases; junction bases outside the gene matches: 2. Written as DNA, the CDR3 is TGTGCCAGCAGTGAACTAGCGGGGGATTACAATGAGCAGTTCTTC. Amino acid sequence: CASSELAGDYNEQFF.